This T cell receptor (beta chain) was recovered during a study of blood T cell repertoires in COVID-19. Trimming at V came to 3 bases and at J to 6 bases, leaving 9 bases not matched to a gene. Germline CDR1 SGHRS, CDR2 YFSETQ. The length of the CDR3 is 15 residues. TCRdb keeps only in-frame clones here, not all; method: immunoSEQ multiplex PCR. The sample shows about 100,000 clones, around four fifths of them seen only once. Sequencing was done on a sample of peripheral blood. The receptor was derived from a man aged 55 to 70 with acute or convalescent COVID-19. The chain joins TRBV5-1 to TRBJ1-1; 9 nucleotides line up with TRBD1. The CDR3 spells CASSWGDRVSAEAFF. The CDR3, as DNA: TGCGCCAGCAGCTGGGGGGACAGGGTCAGCGCTGAAGCTTTCTTT.